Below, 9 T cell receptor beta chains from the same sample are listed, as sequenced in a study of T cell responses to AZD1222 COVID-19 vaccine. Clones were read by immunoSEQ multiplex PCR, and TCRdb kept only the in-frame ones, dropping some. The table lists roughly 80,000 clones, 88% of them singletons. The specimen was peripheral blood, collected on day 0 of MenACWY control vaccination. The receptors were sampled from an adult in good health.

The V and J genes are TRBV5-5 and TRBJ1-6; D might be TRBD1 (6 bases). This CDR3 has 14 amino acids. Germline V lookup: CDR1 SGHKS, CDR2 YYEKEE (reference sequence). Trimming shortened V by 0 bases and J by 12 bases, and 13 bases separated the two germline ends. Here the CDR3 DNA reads TGTGCCAGCAGCTTGGGCAGGGGCCTTGAACCCCTCCACTTT. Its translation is CASSLGRGLEPLHF.

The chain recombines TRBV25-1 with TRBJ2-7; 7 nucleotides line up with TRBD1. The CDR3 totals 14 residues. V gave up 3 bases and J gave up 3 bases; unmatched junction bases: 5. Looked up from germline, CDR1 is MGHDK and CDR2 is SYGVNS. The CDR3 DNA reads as TGTGCCAGCAGTGACCCGGACAGGAACTACGAGCAGTACTTC. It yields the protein CASSDPDRNYEQYF.

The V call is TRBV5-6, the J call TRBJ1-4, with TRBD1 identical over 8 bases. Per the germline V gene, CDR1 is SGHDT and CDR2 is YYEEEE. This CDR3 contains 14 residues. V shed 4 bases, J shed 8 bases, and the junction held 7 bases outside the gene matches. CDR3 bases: TGTGCCAGCAGCCCCGACAGGGGTTGGGAAAAACTGTTTTTT. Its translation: CASSPDRGWEKLFF.

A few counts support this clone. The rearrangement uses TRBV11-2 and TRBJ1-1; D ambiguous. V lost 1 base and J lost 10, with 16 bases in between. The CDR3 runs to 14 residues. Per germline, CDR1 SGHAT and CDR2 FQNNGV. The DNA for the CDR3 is TGTGCCAGCAGCTTAGCTCTGAGGTCCAGAGCAGCTTTCTTT. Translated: CASSLALRSRAAFF.

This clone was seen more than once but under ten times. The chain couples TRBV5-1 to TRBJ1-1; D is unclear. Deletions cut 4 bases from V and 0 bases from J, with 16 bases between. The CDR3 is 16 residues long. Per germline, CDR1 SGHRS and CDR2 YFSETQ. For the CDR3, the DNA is TGCGCCAGCAGCCCCGTCGGTTTAGGGATGAACACTGAAGCTTTCTTT. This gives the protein CASSPVGLGMNTEAFF.

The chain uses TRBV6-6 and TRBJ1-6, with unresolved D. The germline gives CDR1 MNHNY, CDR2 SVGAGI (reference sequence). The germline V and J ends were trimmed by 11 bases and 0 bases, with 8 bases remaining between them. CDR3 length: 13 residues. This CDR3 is CAGKSSYNSPLHF. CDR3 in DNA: TGTGCCGGTAAAAGCTCCTATAATTCACCCCTCCACTTT.

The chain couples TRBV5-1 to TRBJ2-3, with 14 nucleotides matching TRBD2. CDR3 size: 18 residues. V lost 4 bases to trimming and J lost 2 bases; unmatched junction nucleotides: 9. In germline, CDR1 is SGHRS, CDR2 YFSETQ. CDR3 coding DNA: TGCGCCAGCAGCCACCGGACTAGCGGGGGGCTGAACACAGATACGCAGTATTTT. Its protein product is CASSHRTSGGLNTDTQYF.

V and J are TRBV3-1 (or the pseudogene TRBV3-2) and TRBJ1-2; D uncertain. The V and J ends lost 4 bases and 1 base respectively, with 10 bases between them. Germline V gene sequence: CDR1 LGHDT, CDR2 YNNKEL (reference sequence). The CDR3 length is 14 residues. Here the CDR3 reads CASSPPGSNYGYTF. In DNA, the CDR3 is TGTGCCAGCAGCCCTCCGGGGAGTAACTATGGCTACACCTTC.

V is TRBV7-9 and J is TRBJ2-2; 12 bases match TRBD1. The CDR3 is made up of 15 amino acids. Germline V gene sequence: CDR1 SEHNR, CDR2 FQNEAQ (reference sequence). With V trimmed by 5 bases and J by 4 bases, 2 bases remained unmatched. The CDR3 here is CASSRDRGLTGELFF. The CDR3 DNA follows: TGTGCCAGCAGCCGGGACAGGGGGCTCACCGGGGAGCTGTTTTTT.